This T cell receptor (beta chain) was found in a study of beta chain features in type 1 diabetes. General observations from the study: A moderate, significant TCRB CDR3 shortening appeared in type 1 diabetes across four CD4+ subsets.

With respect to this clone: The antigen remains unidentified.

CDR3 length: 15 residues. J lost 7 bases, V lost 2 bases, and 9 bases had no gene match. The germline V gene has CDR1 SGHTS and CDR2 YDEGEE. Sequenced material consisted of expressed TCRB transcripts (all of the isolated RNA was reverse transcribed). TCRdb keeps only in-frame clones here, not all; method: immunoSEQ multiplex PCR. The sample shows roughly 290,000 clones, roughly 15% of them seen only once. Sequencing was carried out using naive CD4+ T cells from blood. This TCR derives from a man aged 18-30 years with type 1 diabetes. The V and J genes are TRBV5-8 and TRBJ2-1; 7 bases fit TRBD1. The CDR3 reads CASSFGTVLTNEQFF. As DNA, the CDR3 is TGTGCCAGCAGCTTTGGGACAGTCCTGACTAATGAGCAGTTCTTC.